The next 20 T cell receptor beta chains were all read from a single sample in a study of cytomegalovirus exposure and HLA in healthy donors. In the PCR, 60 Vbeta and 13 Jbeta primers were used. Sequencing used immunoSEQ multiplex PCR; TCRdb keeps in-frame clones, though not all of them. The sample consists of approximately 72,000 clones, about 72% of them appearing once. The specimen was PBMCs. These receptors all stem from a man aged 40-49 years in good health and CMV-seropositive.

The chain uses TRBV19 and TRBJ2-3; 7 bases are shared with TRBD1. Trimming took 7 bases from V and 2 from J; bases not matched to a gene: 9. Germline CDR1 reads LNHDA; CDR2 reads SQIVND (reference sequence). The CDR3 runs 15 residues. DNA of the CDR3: TGTGCCAGTACGGACAGGATCGTCTCCACAGATACGCAGTATTTT. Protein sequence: CASTDRIVSTDTQYF. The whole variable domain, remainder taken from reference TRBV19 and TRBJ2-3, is DGGITQSPKYLFRKEGQNVTLSCEQNLNHDAMYWYRQDPGQGLRLIYYSQIVNDFQKGDIAEGYSVSREKKESFPLTVTSAQKNPTAFYLCASTDRIVSTDTQYFGPGTRLTVL.

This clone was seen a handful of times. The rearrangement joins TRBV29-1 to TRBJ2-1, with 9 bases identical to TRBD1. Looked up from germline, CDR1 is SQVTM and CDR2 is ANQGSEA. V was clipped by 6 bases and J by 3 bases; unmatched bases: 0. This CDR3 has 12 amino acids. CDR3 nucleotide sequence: TGCAGCGTGGACAGGGGCTACAATGAGCAGTTCTTC. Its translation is CSVDRGYNEQFF.

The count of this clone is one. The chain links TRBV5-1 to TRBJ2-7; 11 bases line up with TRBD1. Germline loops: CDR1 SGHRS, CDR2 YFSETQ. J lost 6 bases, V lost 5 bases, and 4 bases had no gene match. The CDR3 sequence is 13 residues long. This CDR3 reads CASRPGTGGEQYF. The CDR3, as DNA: TGCGCCAGCAGACCCGGGACAGGGGGCGAGCAGTACTTC.

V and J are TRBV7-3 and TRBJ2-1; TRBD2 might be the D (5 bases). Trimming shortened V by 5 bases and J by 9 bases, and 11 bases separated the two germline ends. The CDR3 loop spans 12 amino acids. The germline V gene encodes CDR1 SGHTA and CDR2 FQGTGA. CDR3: CASSTGGREQFF. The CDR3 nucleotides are TGTGCCAGCAGCACCGGAGGTCGTGAGCAGTTCTTC.

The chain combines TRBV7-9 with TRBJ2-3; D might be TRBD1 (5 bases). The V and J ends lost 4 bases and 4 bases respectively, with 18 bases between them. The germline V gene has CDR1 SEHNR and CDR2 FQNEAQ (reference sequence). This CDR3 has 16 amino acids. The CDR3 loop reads CASSWSRQGSADTQYF. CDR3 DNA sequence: TGTGCCAGCAGCTGGAGCCGGCAGGGCAGTGCAGATACGCAGTATTTT.

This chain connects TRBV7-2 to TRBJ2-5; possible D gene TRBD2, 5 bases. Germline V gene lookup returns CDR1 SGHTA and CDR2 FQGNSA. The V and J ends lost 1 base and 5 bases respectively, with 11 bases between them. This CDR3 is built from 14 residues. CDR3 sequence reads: CASSLDSGAETQYF. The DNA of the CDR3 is TGTGCCAGCAGCTTAGACAGCGGAGCTGAGACCCAGTACTTC.

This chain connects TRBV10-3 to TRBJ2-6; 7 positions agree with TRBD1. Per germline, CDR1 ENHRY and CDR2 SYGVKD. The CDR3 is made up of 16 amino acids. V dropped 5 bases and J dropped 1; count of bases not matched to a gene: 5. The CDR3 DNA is TGTGCCATCAGTTGGGACAGCGGATCTGGGGCCAACGTCCTGACTTTC. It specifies CAISWDSGSGANVLTF.

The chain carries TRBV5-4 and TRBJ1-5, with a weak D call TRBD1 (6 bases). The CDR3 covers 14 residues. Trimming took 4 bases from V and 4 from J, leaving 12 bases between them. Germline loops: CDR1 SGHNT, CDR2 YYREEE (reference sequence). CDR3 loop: CASSILTGNQPQHF. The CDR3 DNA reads TGTGCCAGCAGCATATTGACAGGTAATCAGCCCCAGCATTTT.

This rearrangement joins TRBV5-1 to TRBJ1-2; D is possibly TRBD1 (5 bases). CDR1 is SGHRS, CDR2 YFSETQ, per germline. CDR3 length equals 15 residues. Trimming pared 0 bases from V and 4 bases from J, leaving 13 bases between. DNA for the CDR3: TGCGCCAGCAGCTTGGAGTTTGGGGCCGGCTATGGCTACACCTTC. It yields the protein CASSLEFGAGYGYTF.

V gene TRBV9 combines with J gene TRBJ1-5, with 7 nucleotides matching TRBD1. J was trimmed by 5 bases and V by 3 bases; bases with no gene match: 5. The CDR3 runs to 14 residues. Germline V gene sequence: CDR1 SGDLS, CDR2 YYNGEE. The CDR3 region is CASSGTGGYQPQHF. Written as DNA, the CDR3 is TGTGCCAGCAGCGGGACAGGAGGCTATCAGCCCCAGCATTTT.

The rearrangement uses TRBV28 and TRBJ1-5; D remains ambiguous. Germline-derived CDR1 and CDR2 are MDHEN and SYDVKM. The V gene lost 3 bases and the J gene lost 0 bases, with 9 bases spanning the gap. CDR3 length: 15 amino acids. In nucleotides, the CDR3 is TGTGCCAGCAGTTTTGTCCAGAATAGCAATCAGCCCCAGCATTTT. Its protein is CASSFVQNSNQPQHF.

The CDR3: CASSQEIGQGSQPQHF. In DNA, the CDR3 is TGCGCCAGCAGCCAAGAGATAGGCCAGGGCAGTCAGCCCCAGCATTTT. The chain couples TRBV4-1 to TRBJ1-5, with D perhaps matching TRBD1 (5 bases). V was trimmed by 0 bases and J by 6 bases, leaving 15 bases between them. CDR3 size: 16 residues. Germline assignment: CDR1 MGHRA and CDR2 YSYEKL.

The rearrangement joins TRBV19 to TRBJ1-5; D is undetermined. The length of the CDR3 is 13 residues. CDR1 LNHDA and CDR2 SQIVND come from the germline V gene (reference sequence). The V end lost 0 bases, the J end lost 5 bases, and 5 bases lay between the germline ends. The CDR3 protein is CASSIESYQPQHF. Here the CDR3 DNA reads TGTGCCAGTAGTATAGAGTCTTATCAGCCCCAGCATTTT.

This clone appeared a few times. DNA for the CDR3: TGTGCCAGCAGTTACACGACCACGGGGGAGCAGTACTTC. Translation gives CASSYTTTGEQYF. V gene TRBV6-5 combines with J gene TRBJ2-7; a possible D gene is TRBD2 (5 bases). The V gene lost 2 bases and the J gene lost 7 bases, with 12 bases spanning the gap. CDR1 is MNHEY, CDR2 SVGAGI, per germline. The CDR3 totals 13 residues.

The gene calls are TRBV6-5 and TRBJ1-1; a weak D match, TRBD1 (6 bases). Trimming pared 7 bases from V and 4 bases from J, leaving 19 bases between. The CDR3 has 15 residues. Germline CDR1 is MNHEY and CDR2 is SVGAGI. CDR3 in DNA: TGTGCCAGCACCAAATCAGGCCAGGGGCGCACTGAAGCTTTCTTT. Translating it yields CASTKSGQGRTEAFF.

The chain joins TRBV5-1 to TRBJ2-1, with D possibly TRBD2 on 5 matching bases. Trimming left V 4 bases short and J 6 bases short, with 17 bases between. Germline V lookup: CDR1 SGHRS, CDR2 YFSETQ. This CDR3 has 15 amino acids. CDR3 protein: CASSTQPTIPNEQFF. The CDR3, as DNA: TGCGCCAGCAGCACGCAACCGACTATACCCAATGAGCAGTTCTTC.

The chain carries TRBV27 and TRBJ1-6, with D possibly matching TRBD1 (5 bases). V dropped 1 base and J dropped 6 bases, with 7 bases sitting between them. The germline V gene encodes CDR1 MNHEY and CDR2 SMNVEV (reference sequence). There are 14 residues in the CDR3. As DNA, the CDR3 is TGTGCCAGCAGTTTATTCAGGGTTAATTCACCCCTCCACTTT. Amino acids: CASSLFRVNSPLHF.

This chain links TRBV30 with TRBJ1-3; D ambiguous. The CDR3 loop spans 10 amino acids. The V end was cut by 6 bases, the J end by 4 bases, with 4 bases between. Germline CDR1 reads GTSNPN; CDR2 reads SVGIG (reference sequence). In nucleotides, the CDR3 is TGTGCCTGCGGGGGAAACACCATATATTTT. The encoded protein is CACGGNTIYF.

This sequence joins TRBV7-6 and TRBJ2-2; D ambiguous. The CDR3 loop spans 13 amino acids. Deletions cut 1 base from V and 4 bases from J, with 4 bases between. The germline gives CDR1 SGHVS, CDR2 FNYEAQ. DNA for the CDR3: TGTGCCAGCAGCTTAGGGGCCACCGGGGAGCTGTTTTTT. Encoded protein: CASSLGATGELFF.

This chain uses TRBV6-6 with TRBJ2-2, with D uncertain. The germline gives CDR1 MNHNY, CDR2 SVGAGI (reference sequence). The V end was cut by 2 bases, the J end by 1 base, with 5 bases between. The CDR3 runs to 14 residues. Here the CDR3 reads CASSYVRNTGELFF. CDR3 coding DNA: TGTGCCAGCAGTTACGTTCGGAACACCGGGGAGCTGTTTTTT.